This TCR beta chain was captured by sequencing in a study of T cell responses to AZD1222 COVID-19 vaccine. Deletions cut 1 base from V and 0 bases from J, with 16 bases between. CDR3 length: 18 amino acids. The germline CDR1 and CDR2 sequences are LGHNA and YSLEER. Notes on the study in general: Among the donors, most were white British and more were female, and clonal diversity was possibly underestimated. Sampled repertoires all dated from after the peak T cell response. Nearly half of spike-specific TCRs reportedly go after variant regions that carry no mutations.

Points on this clone: No antigen is known for it.

This table comes from immunoSEQ multiplex PCR, and its TCRdb copy is limited to in-frame clones, with some not included. The data contain about 110,000 clones, roughly nine tenths of them seen just once; the ten biggest clones take up less than 6%. The starting material was peripheral blood, obtained 28 days after the second AZD1222 dose. This chain links TRBV4-3 with TRBJ1-3; D is ambiguous. The origin of this receptor is an adult who received the AZD1222 COVID-19 vaccine. Here the CDR3 DNA reads TGCGCCAGCAGCCAAGCGTCCCGGTCTACGAGCTCTGGAAACACCATATATTTT. It translates to CASSQASRSTSSGNTIYF.